This T cell receptor beta chain was obtained from a study of T cell responses to AZD1222 COVID-19 vaccine. Study outcomes and limitations: Researchers took repertoire samples only after the peak T cell response had come.

Of note for this clone: Its antigen is as yet unknown.

Repertoires were generated with immunoSEQ multiplex PCR, while TCRdb's copy carries only in-frame clones and drops some. The data hold roughly 200,000 clones, with 85% to 95% observed a single time. This CDR3 region has 15 residues. Trimming took 3 bases from V and 10 from J; bases not matched to a gene: 7. The source of this sequence is an adult in good health. The chain is built from TRBV5-3 and TRBJ2-1; 13 nucleotides align to TRBD2. TRBV5-3 is known as an ORF, though its function is uncertain. The sequences come from peripheral blood, collected on day 0 of MenACWY control vaccination. CDR3 amino acids: CARSSTSGGAWEQFF. CDR3 sequence (DNA): TGTGCCAGAAGCTCCACTAGCGGGGGGGCTTGGGAGCAGTTCTTC.